Following are 19 T cell receptor beta chains from one sample sequenced in a study of T cell changes during pregnancy in multiple sclerosis. Sequencing was performed with immunoSEQ multiplex PCR; in TCRdb, only in-frame clones are kept and a portion is missing. The table lists about 93,000 clones, 75% to 95% of them singletons. The starting material was peripheral blood, obtained after pregnancy. These receptors were taken from a female donor in good health, enrolled as a control in a pregnancy study.

The rearrangement joins TRBV11-1 to TRBJ1-6; possible D gene TRBD1, 6 bases. This CDR3 spans 14 amino acids. V was shortened by 5 bases and J by 7 bases, with 12 bases between the two germline ends. Germline V lookup: CDR1 SGHAT, CDR2 FQDESV (reference sequence). CDR3 nucleotides: TGTGCCAGCAGCCACAGGGCACGGAATTCACCCCTCCACTTT. Translated: CASSHRARNSPLHF.

V and J are TRBV7-9 and TRBJ1-1; no firm D call. The CDR3 sequence is 13 residues long. Trimming took off 5 bases at V and 0 bases at J, with 7 bases between the two ends. Germline-derived CDR1 and CDR2 are SEHNR and FQNEAQ (reference sequence). CDR3 region: CASSITVNTEAFF. The CDR3 nucleotides read TGTGCCAGCAGCATCACAGTGAACACTGAAGCTTTCTTT. The full variable domain, completed using reference TRBV7-9 and TRBJ1-1, is DTGVSQNPRHKITKRGQNVTFRCDPISEHNRLYWYRQTLGQGPEFLTYFQNEAQLEKSRLLSDRFSAERPKGSFSTLEIQRTEQGDSAMYLCASSITVNTEAFFGQGTRLTVV.

The chain joins TRBV5-1 to TRBJ2-6, with D possibly TRBD1 on 6 matching bases. The germline V gene encodes CDR1 SGHRS and CDR2 YFSETQ. Trimming stripped 4 bases from V and 2 bases from J, with 7 bases between. This CDR3 spans 14 amino acids. The CDR3 sequence is CASSHRAGANVLTF. In nucleotides, the CDR3 is TGCGCCAGCAGCCACAGGGCTGGGGCCAACGTCCTGACTTTC. The whole variable domain, remainder taken from reference TRBV5-1 and TRBJ2-6, is KAGVTQTPRYLIKTRGQQVTLSCSPISGHRSVSWYQQTPGQGLQFLFEYFSETQRNKGNFPGRFSGRQFSNSRSEMNVSTLELGDSALYLCASSHRAGANVLTFGAGSRLTVL.

The chain carries TRBV6-5 and TRBJ2-7; maybe TRBD1 (6 bases). The V gene lost 9 bases and the J gene lost 1 base, with 7 bases spanning the gap. This CDR3 is 11 amino acids long. Germline V CDR1 and CDR2: MNHEY, SVGAGI. CDR3 amino acids: CASGQSYEQYF. The CDR3 nucleotides are TGTGCCAGTGGACAGTCCTACGAGCAGTACTTC.

This clone appeared once. The same CDR3 can be traced to other DNA sequences in this sample. The J gene is TRBJ1-6, the V gene TRBV27; 9 bases map to TRBD1. V shed 5 bases and J 8 bases; nucleotides not matched to a gene: 7. The germline V gene has CDR1 MNHEY and CDR2 SMNVEV (reference sequence). This CDR3 spans 15 amino acids. This CDR3 reads CASSLYRGRDSPLHF. CDR3 DNA: TGTGCCAGCAGTCTATACAGGGGGCGGGATTCACCCCTCCACTTT.

The CDR3 region is CASSRRTSGGLSYEQYF. For the CDR3, the DNA is TGTGCCAGCAGCCGCCGGACTAGCGGGGGCCTCTCCTACGAGCAGTACTTC. V and J are TRBV7-8 and TRBJ2-7, with 13 positions matching TRBD2. CDR1 and CDR2 (germline): SGHVS, FQNEAQ. V shed 5 bases, J shed 0 bases, and the junction held 7 bases outside the gene matches. The CDR3 runs to 17 residues. Full variable domain (remainder filled in from reference TRBV7-8 and TRBJ2-7): GAGVSQSPRYKVAKRGQDVALRCDPISGHVSLFWYQQALGQGPEFLTYFQNEAQLDKSGLPSDRFFAERPEGSVSTLKIQRTQQEDSAVYLCASSRRTSGGLSYEQYFGPGTRLTVT.

The chain couples TRBV7-3 to TRBJ2-2; D unclear. CDR3 length: 14 residues. V was trimmed by 1 base and J by 0 bases, leaving 3 bases between them. Germline loops: CDR1 SGHTA, CDR2 FQGTGA. The CDR3 sequence is CASSLIANTGELFF. The CDR3 DNA reads TGTGCCAGCAGCTTAATCGCGAACACCGGGGAGCTGTTTTTT.

V is TRBV4-3 and J is TRBJ2-1; 7 positions agree with TRBD1. V was clipped by 3 bases and J by 7 bases; unmatched bases: 6. In germline, CDR1 is LGHNA, CDR2 YSLEER. The CDR3 totals 14 residues. CDR3: CASSHQTGSNEQFF. CDR3 bases: TGCGCCAGCAGCCATCAGACAGGGAGTAATGAGCAGTTCTTC.

This chain joins TRBV9 and TRBJ2-1; 14 nucleotides agree with TRBD2. V lost 4 bases to trimming and J lost 5 bases; unmatched junction nucleotides: 2. Looked up from germline, CDR1 is SGDLS and CDR2 is YYNGEE. The length of the CDR3 is 15 residues. Here the CDR3 reads CASSRTSGGHNEQFF. The CDR3 region has the DNA TGTGCCAGCAGCCGGACTAGCGGGGGGCACAATGAGCAGTTCTTC.

This chain joins TRBV6-4 and TRBJ2-3, with 7 nucleotides matching TRBD2. CDR3 size: 16 residues. Germline CDR1 reads MRHNA; CDR2 reads SNTAGT. The V gene end was trimmed by 0 bases and the J gene end by 0 bases; junction bases not matched to a gene: 3. The DNA of the CDR3 is TGTGCCAGCAGTGACTCAGCGGGACGCAGCACAGATACGCAGTATTTT. Protein sequence: CASSDSAGRSTDTQYF.

J is TRBJ2-2 and V is TRBV10-3; TRBD1 aligns across 8 bases. The germline CDR1 and CDR2 sequences are ENHRY and SYGVKD. The J segment lost 5 bases and the V segment lost 0 bases, leaving 17 bases of the junction unmatched. The CDR3 contains 20 residues. CDR3 residues: CAISESKGNRGEYLTGELFF. CDR3 nucleotides: TGTGCCATCAGTGAGTCGAAAGGGAACAGGGGGGAGTACTTGACCGGGGAGCTGTTTTTT.

This chain uses TRBV7-9 with TRBJ2-6; D uncertain. Trimming cost V 5 bases and J 0 bases, with 8 bases left between them. The CDR3 consists of 15 residues. Germline lookup yields CDR1 SEHNR and CDR2 FQNEAQ (reference sequence). The CDR3 protein is CASSPVSSGANVLTF. CDR3 sequence (DNA): TGTGCCAGCAGCCCCGTCTCCTCTGGGGCCAACGTCCTGACTTTC.

V gene TRBV27 combines with J gene TRBJ2-2, with 7 bases fitting TRBD1. V shed 6 bases, J shed 6 bases, and the junction held 7 bases outside the gene matches. Germline V CDR1 and CDR2: MNHEY, SMNVEV (reference sequence). This CDR3 has 14 amino acids. CDR3 in DNA: TGTGCCAGCAGCCGTCCTCAGGGGGCCGGGGAGCTGTTTTTT. Amino acid sequence: CASSRPQGAGELFF.

This chain connects TRBV6-5 to TRBJ1-4, with D unresolved. CDR3 length equals 13 residues. The germline V and J ends were trimmed by 4 bases and 4 bases, with 7 bases remaining between them. Germline V lookup: CDR1 MNHEY, CDR2 SVGAGI. CDR3 bases: TGTGCCAGCAGTTCTCCGGGTAATGAAAAACTGTTTTTT. This gives the protein CASSSPGNEKLFF.

This rearrangement joins TRBV5-1 to TRBJ1-4; D ambiguous. Trimming removed 7 bases at V and 3 bases at J, with 19 bases between. The CDR3 has 16 amino acids. Germline V gene sequence: CDR1 SGHRS, CDR2 YFSETQ. Here the CDR3 reads CASRRTSVPPNEKLFF. CDR3 nucleotides: TGCGCCAGCCGCCGGACTTCTGTTCCCCCTAATGAAAAACTGTTTTTT.

CDR3 loop: CASSLAARIVGKADTQYF. Written as DNA, the CDR3 is TGTGCCAGCAGCTTGGCCGCCAGGATCGTCGGTAAAGCAGATACGCAGTATTTT. The chain joins TRBV5-5 to TRBJ2-3; D is uncertain. This CDR3 region has 18 residues. Trimming stripped 0 bases from V and 4 bases from J, with 21 bases between. Per germline, CDR1 SGHKS and CDR2 YYEKEE (reference sequence).

This rearrangement joins TRBV6-1 to TRBJ2-7; 10 bases agree with TRBD1. From germline, CDR1 is MNHNS and CDR2 SASEGT. With V trimmed by 4 bases and J by 11 bases, 5 bases remained unmatched. The CDR3 sequence is 12 residues long. CDR3 coding DNA: TGTGCCAGCAGTGTATCCGGGACAGGGGAGTACTTC. Translating it yields CASSVSGTGEYF.

The J gene is TRBJ1-2, the V gene TRBV18, with 12 bases matching TRBD1. CDR3 length: 16 residues. V lost 4 bases, J lost 8 bases, and 11 bases stayed unmatched. Germline V gives CDR1 KGHSH, CDR2 LQKENI. The CDR3 loop reads CASSRTPGQGAKGYTF. DNA of the CDR3: TGTGCCAGCTCACGGACTCCGGGACAGGGGGCGAAGGGCTACACCTTC. Complete variable domain (other parts from reference TRBV18 and TRBJ1-2): NAGVMQNPRHLVRRRGQEARLRCSPMKGHSHVYWYRQLPEEGLKFMVYLQKENIIDESGMPKERFSAEFPKEGPSILRIQQVVRGDSAAYFCASSRTPGQGAKGYTFGSGTRLTVV.

J is TRBJ2-5 and V is TRBV5-5; 7 bases fit TRBD2. Germline trimming cut 0 bases from V and 4 bases from J; bases unmatched to any gene: 3. Germline CDR1 SGHKS, CDR2 YYEKEE (reference sequence). This CDR3 is built from 14 residues. The CDR3 DNA is TGTGCCAGCAGCTTGGTTACTAGCGTAGAGACCCAGTACTTC. Encoded protein: CASSLVTSVETQYF.